This T cell receptor (beta chain) was sequenced in a study of blood T cell repertoires in COVID-19. Study summary: T cells, B-cell-depleted T cells, or PBMCs provided the cDNA or gDNA that served as material.

CDR1 ENHRY and CDR2 SYGVKD come from the germline V gene. The CDR3 covers 15 residues. Trimming at V came to 1 base and at J to 5 bases, leaving 8 bases not matched to a gene. Original methodology: Counts of nucleated cells, estimated from reference gene primer amplification, were obtained. Produced via immunoSEQ multiplex PCR; TCRdb's table is partial and in-frame only. For V, J and clone size, that table is used; D and trimming come from the DNA. This sample has around 100,000 clones, with roughly 80% found just once. The origin of this receptor is a man in his sixties or seventies with active or convalescent COVID-19. Material: peripheral blood. The chain joins TRBV10-3 to TRBJ2-7; 7 nucleotides align to TRBD2. The CDR3 coding sequence is TGTGCCATCAGTGAGTATCCGGGAGGAGGGGACGAGCAGTACTTC. It yields the protein CAISEYPGGGDEQYF.